This T cell receptor (beta chain) is from a study of CD8 T cells in Susac syndrome. Study observations and caveats: CD4+ T cell repertoires in Susac syndrome exhibited no evidence of clonal expansion.

A quantity of about 0.45 to 1 ug RNA underwent reverse transcription using random hexamers. TCRdb re-derived calls from the immunoSEQ multiplex PCR reads in MiXCR, one entry per CDR3 protein. The sample has around 170,000 distinct CDR3 sequences, 95% seen once. As concerns this clonotype: Its specificity is not known.

CDR1 is SGHVS and CDR2 is FQNEAQ in the germline V gene. The germline V and J ends were trimmed by 2 bases and 1 base, with 12 bases remaining between them. The CDR3 covers 15 residues. This TCR derives from a human donor with Susac syndrome. V and J are TRBV7-8 and TRBJ2-7; D is uncertain. Sequencing was carried out using CD4+ T cells from PBMCs. The CDR3: CASSLKRGYSYEQYF. The CDR3 DNA is TGTGCCAGCAGCTTAAAGAGAGGCTATTCCTACGAGCAGTACTTC.